Below, 28 T cell receptor beta chains from the same sample are listed, as sequenced in a study of T cell responses to AZD1222 COVID-19 vaccine. Libraries were prepared by immunoSEQ multiplex PCR; TCRdb keeps only in-frame clonotypes and omits some of them. Of fewer than 95,000 clones in the sample, roughly 90% were seen once. The specimen comprised peripheral blood, sampled 28 days after the second AZD1222 dose. All receptors derive from an adult who received the AZD1222 COVID-19 vaccine.

V usage is TRBV19 and J usage is TRBJ2-4; 12 bases match TRBD2. The CDR3 length is 19 residues. The germline gives CDR1 LNHDA, CDR2 SQIVND (reference sequence). After removal of 1 base from V and 3 bases from J, the junction contained 10 bases not matched to a gene. CDR3 nucleotides: TGTGCCAGTAGTATAGTAGGCACTAGCGGGGGGTTAGACAAAAACATTCAGTACTTC. Amino acids: CASSIVGTSGGLDKNIQYF.

The V call is TRBV28, the J call TRBJ2-1, with unresolved D. The CDR3 spans 15 residues. V dropped 7 bases and J dropped 6 bases, with 19 bases sitting between them. Germline CDR1 and CDR2: MDHEN and SYDVKM. The CDR3 is CASTNTWGGGNEQFF. DNA for the CDR3: TGTGCCAGCACCAACACATGGGGTGGCGGCAATGAGCAGTTCTTC.

This clone was seen a few times. This rearrangement joins TRBV30 to TRBJ1-6; D not certain. CDR1 and CDR2 from the germline V gene are GTSNPN and SVGIG (reference sequence). Trimming removed 3 bases at V and 0 bases at J, with 12 bases between. The CDR3 is 16 residues long. For the CDR3, the DNA is TGTGCCTGGAGCGGTGAAGAGGCCTCCTATAATTCACCCCTCCACTTT. The encoded protein is CAWSGEEASYNSPLHF.

The chain has TRBV4-1 and TRBJ1-3; D not certain. CDR1 and CDR2 from the germline V gene are MGHRA and YSYEKL. The length of the CDR3 is 16 residues. Trimming took off 5 bases at V and 0 bases at J, with 14 bases between the two ends. The CDR3 coding sequence is TGCGCCAGCAGCGTAAGGGAGGGAATCTCTGGAAACACCATATATTTT. This sequence encodes CASSVREGISGNTIYF.

CDR3 nucleotide sequence: TGTGCCAGCAGCCCACGGACCCGAGGGGATGAGCAGTTCTTC. Translating it yields CASSPRTRGDEQFF. V usage is TRBV9 and J usage is TRBJ2-1; D may be TRBD1 or TRBD2 (5 bases each). This CDR3 spans 14 amino acids. V dropped 4 bases and J dropped 8 bases, with 16 bases sitting between them. Germline lookup yields CDR1 SGDLS and CDR2 YYNGEE.

The chain employs TRBV12-3 or TRBV12-4 and TRBJ1-2; D gene ambiguous. The CDR3 is 13 residues long. V lost 4 bases to trimming and J lost 2 bases, with 8 bases between them. The CDR3 reads CASSSLKNYGYTF. CDR3 in DNA: TGTGCCAGCAGTTCCCTAAAGAACTATGGCTACACCTTC.

The J gene is TRBJ2-5, the V gene TRBV5-1; D is possibly TRBD2 (7 bases). Germline V gene lookup returns CDR1 SGHRS and CDR2 YFSETQ. This CDR3 has 16 amino acids. V was cut by 0 bases and J by 2 bases, with 14 bases left in between. DNA of the CDR3: TGCGCCAGCAGCTTGGTATGGGGGGGCCTACAAGAGACCCAGTACTTC. Translating gives CASSLVWGGLQETQYF.

This clone was counted between two and nine times. The sample carries other DNA sequences with the same CDR3. V and J are TRBV30 and TRBJ1-5; unclear D gene. Germline V gene sequence: CDR1 GTSNPN, CDR2 SVGIG (reference sequence). With 0 bases removed from V and 6 bases from J, the gap between germline ends came to 6 bases. The CDR3 runs to 12 residues. CDR3 nucleotide sequence: TGTGCCTGGAGTGTACAAGGTCAGCCCCAGCATTTT. Translating it yields CAWSVQGQPQHF.

The chain has TRBV6-2 or TRBV6-3 and TRBJ2-1; TRBD1 matches 9 bases. The V and J ends lost 0 bases and 3 bases, in that order; junction bases with no gene match: 9. CDR3 length: 18 amino acids. CDR1 and CDR2 from the germline V gene are MNHEY and SVGEGT. CDR3 in DNA: TGTGCCAGCAGTTACTCTAGCAGCTGGGACAGGGTCTACAATGAGCAGTTCTTC. Translated: CASSYSSSWDRVYNEQFF.

The chain has TRBV18 and TRBJ2-3, with a possible D match to TRBD1 (5 bases). V lost 5 bases, J lost 4 bases, and 19 bases lay in between. This CDR3 comprises 16 residues. CDR1 KGHSH and CDR2 LQKENI come from the germline V gene. The CDR3 sequence is CASSDSSGFGSDTQYF. The DNA for the CDR3 is TGTGCCAGCTCAGACAGCTCGGGTTTTGGGTCAGATACGCAGTATTTT.

In nucleotides, the CDR3 is TGTGCCAGCAGCCAAGTGAGGTCCGACGCGCGAGAGACCCAGTACTTC. Translated, it gives CASSQVRSDARETQYF. The chain uses TRBV3-1 (or the pseudogene TRBV3-2) and TRBJ2-5; D not resolved. This CDR3 has 16 residues. The V end was cut by 1 base, the J end by 4 bases, with 16 bases between. CDR1 is LGHDT, CDR2 YNNKEL, per germline (reference sequence).

The chain recombines TRBV10-1 with TRBJ1-6; D is possibly TRBD1 (5 bases). CDR3 size: 16 residues. Trimming stripped 0 bases from V and 7 bases from J, with 13 bases between. Germline V lookup: CDR1 WNHNN, CDR2 SYGVQD (reference sequence). CDR3 DNA sequence: TGCGCCAGCAGTGAGTCGATGGCAGGGAGGAATTCACCCCTCCACTTT. Its protein is CASSESMAGRNSPLHF.

The chain recombines TRBV10-3 with TRBJ1-2, with 8 bases fitting TRBD1. Per the germline V gene, CDR1 is ENHRY and CDR2 is SYGVKD. Trimming took 10 bases from V and 4 from J; bases not matched to a gene: 14. The CDR3 is 15 residues long. CDR3 amino acids: CATLSQGAQIYGYTF. In DNA, the CDR3 is TGTGCCACCCTGTCGCAGGGGGCGCAGATCTATGGCTACACCTTC.

This clone was detected once. The chain links TRBV9 to TRBJ1-1; 8 bases match TRBD1. The trim removed 4 bases at V and 4 bases at J, leaving 6 bases unmatched. CDR1 SGDLS and CDR2 YYNGEE come from the germline V gene. There are 14 residues in the CDR3. Here the CDR3 DNA reads TGTGCCAGCAGCACTACCGACAGGGGCACTGAAGCTTTCTTT. Amino acids: CASSTTDRGTEAFF.

This chain uses TRBV6-6 with TRBJ1-1, with a possible D match to TRBD1 (5 bases). The germline V and J ends were trimmed by 5 bases and 5 bases, with 12 bases remaining between them. The germline gives CDR1 MNHNY, CDR2 SVGAGI (reference sequence). This CDR3 contains 13 residues. The CDR3: CASSHGARTEAFF. CDR3 sequence (DNA): TGTGCCAGCAGTCACGGGGCGCGGACTGAAGCTTTCTTT.

This clone was recorded once. The chain is built from TRBV19 and TRBJ2-3, with TRBD2 identical over 7 bases. Germline trimming cut 5 bases from V and 7 bases from J; bases unmatched to any gene: 12. This CDR3 region has 15 residues. In germline, CDR1 is LNHDA, CDR2 SQIVND (reference sequence). Here the CDR3 reads CASSSDSGSSHTQYF. CDR3 in DNA: TGTGCCAGTAGTTCGGATAGCGGGTCCTCGCATACGCAGTATTTT.

The V gene is TRBV19, the J gene TRBJ1-1; D is uncertain. The length of the CDR3 is 12 residues. Germline CDR1 and CDR2: LNHDA and SQIVND (reference sequence). V was cut by 6 bases and J by 5 bases, with 10 bases left in between. The CDR3 region is CASRFIGTEAFF. DNA of the CDR3: TGTGCCAGTAGGTTCATAGGGACTGAAGCTTTCTTT.

The chain combines TRBV12-3 or TRBV12-4 with TRBJ1-1; D unclear. Trimming left V 3 bases short and J 6 bases short, with 8 bases between. This CDR3 is built from 12 residues. DNA of the CDR3: TGTGCCAGCAGTTTTGGGGAAGCTGAAGCTTTCTTT. Its protein is CASSFGEAEAFF.

V usage is TRBV25-1 and J usage is TRBJ2-7; a weak D match, TRBD2 (6 bases). Germline lookup yields CDR1 MGHDK and CDR2 SYGVNS. Between the trimmed V and J ends, which lost 4 bases and 3 bases, there was a span of 10 bases. This CDR3 region has 13 residues. The chain's CDR3 is CASSARGNYEQYF. DNA for the CDR3: TGTGCCAGCAGTGCTCGGGGGAACTACGAGCAGTACTTC.

The chain has TRBV5-4 and TRBJ2-7, with D perhaps TRBD2 (6 bases). Trimming removed 5 bases from V and 5 bases from J, with 17 bases in between. This CDR3 spans 14 amino acids. The V gene's germline CDR1 is SGHNT and CDR2 YYREEE (reference sequence). CDR3 DNA sequence: TGTGCCAGCAGGCAACCGGGGACTCCTGACGAGCAGTACTTC. It yields the protein CASRQPGTPDEQYF. The full variable domain, with the rest looked up from reference TRBV5-4 and TRBJ2-7, is ETGVTQSPTHLIKTRGQQVTLRCSSQSGHNTVSWYQQALGQGPQFIFQYYREEENGRGNFPPRFSGLQFPNYSSELNVNALELDDSALYLCASRQPGTPDEQYFGPGTRLTVT.

There are a few counts of this clone. J is TRBJ1-1 and V is TRBV7-2, with D uncertain. The CDR3 has 15 residues. CDR1 is SGHTA, CDR2 FQGNSA, per germline. The V gene lost 6 bases and the J gene lost 1 base, with 15 bases spanning the gap. CDR3 coding DNA: TGTGCCAGCAGATTGGAGGGTCTATCGAACACTGAAGCTTTCTTT. Protein product: CASRLEGLSNTEAFF.

The chain has TRBV29-1 and TRBJ2-3; D is perhaps TRBD2 (5 bases). Trimming cost V 2 bases and J 5 bases, with 14 bases left between them. Germline CDR1 is SQVTM and CDR2 is ANQGSEA. This CDR3 spans 14 amino acids. CDR3 region: CSVESMDSIDTQYF. The CDR3, as DNA: TGCAGCGTTGAATCTATGGACTCTATAGATACGCAGTATTTT.

V and J are TRBV7-3 and TRBJ1-1; D unresolved. The germline V and J ends were trimmed by 3 bases and 4 bases, with 9 bases remaining between them. Germline CDR1 is SGHTA and CDR2 is FQGTGA. The CDR3 is made up of 13 amino acids. The CDR3 loop reads CASSFAGSTEAFF. Written as DNA, the CDR3 is TGTGCCAGCAGCTTTGCGGGGAGCACTGAAGCTTTCTTT.

V usage is TRBV6-5 and J usage is TRBJ1-1; no definite D call. This CDR3 spans 14 amino acids. The V gene's germline CDR1 is MNHEY and CDR2 SVGAGI. The V and J ends lost 5 bases and 0 bases respectively, with 10 bases between them. The CDR3 protein is CASSQVPMNTEAFF. Here the CDR3 DNA reads TGTGCCAGCAGTCAGGTACCTATGAACACTGAAGCTTTCTTT.

The gene calls are TRBV7-2 and TRBJ2-4; D uncertain. The V end lost 3 bases, the J end lost 4 bases, and 16 bases lay between the germline ends. The CDR3 consists of 16 residues. CDR1 is SGHTA and CDR2 is FQGNSA in the germline V gene. The CDR3 protein is CASSFPSTAAKNIQYF. For the CDR3, the DNA is TGTGCCAGCAGCTTCCCCTCGACTGCCGCTAAAAACATTCAGTACTTC. Variable domain in full (rest from reference TRBV7-2 and TRBJ2-4): GAGVSQSPSNKVTEKGKDVELRCDPISGHTALYWYRQSLGQGLEFLIYFQGNSAPDKSGLPSDRFSAERTGGSVSTLTIQRTQQEDSAVYLCASSFPSTAAKNIQYFGAGTRLSVL.

The V call is TRBV6-2 or TRBV6-3, the J call TRBJ1-2; TRBD1 might be the D (5 bases). Germline assignment: CDR1 MNHEY and CDR2 SVGEGT. The V gene lost 2 bases and the J gene lost 2 bases, with 9 bases spanning the gap. The CDR3 has 14 residues. CDR3 sequence (DNA): TGTGCCAGCAGTTACAGGCCAGGGAACTATGGCTACACCTTC. Protein: CASSYRPGNYGYTF.

This clone has only one observation. The chain employs TRBV5-1 and TRBJ2-1, with D possibly TRBD2 on 5 matching bases. Per the germline V gene, CDR1 is SGHRS and CDR2 is YFSETQ. The CDR3 totals 14 residues. V shed 4 bases and J shed 2 bases, with 10 bases lying between them. CDR3 protein: CASSNRGTYNEQFF. CDR3 nucleotide sequence: TGCGCCAGCAGCAACCGGGGAACCTACAATGAGCAGTTCTTC.

This sequence joins TRBV11-2 and TRBJ1-1; D perhaps matches TRBD1 (5 bases). CDR1 SGHAT and CDR2 FQNNGV come from the germline V gene. Trimming took 3 bases from V and 4 from J, leaving 15 bases between them. CDR3 length equals 15 residues. The CDR3: CASSFVGGGSTEAFF. DNA of the CDR3: TGTGCCAGCAGCTTCGTGGGGGGGGGAAGCACTGAAGCTTTCTTT.